These T cell receptor beta chains were read from a single sample in a study of shared clonotypes between healthy human individuals. Data came from immunoSEQ multiplex PCR; TCRdb stores just in-frame clones and leaves some out. The sample yields about 460,000 clones, over 60% seen once. Sequenced input: PBMCs. These TCRs come from a woman aged 40 to 49 in good health. Some clones in this sample may be carry-over from other donors' samples. The CDR3 runs from the conserved cysteine through the conserved F or W. The order of the fields is J gene, clone size, D gene, V gene, CDR3 DNA, CDR3 protein. D genes are given only for firm matches. The listing skips clone size in some rows; elsewhere it reads once, few, many or a size class.

j_call: TRBJ2-7; clone_size: NA; d_call: NA; v_call: TRBV9; cdr3_nt: TGTGCCAGCAGCGAAGCAGGCTCCTACGAGCAGTACTTC; cdr3_aa: CASSEAGSYEQYF
j_call: TRBJ1-1; clone_size: NA; d_call: NA; v_call: TRBV30; cdr3_nt: TGTGCCTGGAGTGTTCGGGGGAGGAACACTGAAGCTTTCTTT; cdr3_aa: CAWSVRGRNTEAFF
j_call: TRBJ1-2; clone_size: NA; d_call: NA; v_call: TRBV19; cdr3_nt: TGTGCCAGTAGCCCTTCGTGGGGTGGCTACACCTTC; cdr3_aa: CASSPSWGGYTF
j_call: TRBJ2-5; clone_size: few; d_call: TRBD2; v_call: TRBV11-2; cdr3_nt: TGTGCCAGCAGCTTATGGGGGGGGCAAGAGACCCAGTACTTC; cdr3_aa: CASSLWGGQETQYF
j_call: TRBJ2-2; clone_size: few; d_call: NA; v_call: TRBV9; cdr3_nt: TGTGCCAGCAGCGTAGCAGGAGTCGGGGAGCTGTTTTTT; cdr3_aa: CASSVAGVGELFF
j_call: TRBJ1-5; clone_size: NA; d_call: NA; v_call: TRBV28; cdr3_nt: TGTGCCAGCAGTTCGGCGCGGGGCCACCCCCAGCATTTT; cdr3_aa: CASSSARGHPQHF
j_call: TRBJ2-7; clone_size: NA; d_call: TRBD2; v_call: TRBV28; cdr3_nt: TGTGCCAGCAGTTTTCGGGGGAGGGCCGGGTCCTACGAGCAGTACTTC; cdr3_aa: CASSFRGRAGSYEQYF
j_call: TRBJ1-5; clone_size: NA; d_call: NA; v_call: TRBV7-8; cdr3_nt: TGTGCCAGCAGCTCTAGGGCGGGGGGCAATCAGCCCCAGCATTTT; cdr3_aa: CASSSRAGGNQPQHF
j_call: TRBJ1-2; clone_size: few; d_call: NA; v_call: TRBV11-1; cdr3_nt: TGTGCCAGCAGCTTAGCAGCCTCTAACTATGGCTACACCTTC; cdr3_aa: CASSLAASNYGYTF
j_call: TRBJ2-2; clone_size: once; d_call: NA; v_call: TRBV20-1; cdr3_nt: TGCAGTGCTTGGGAGGCCGGGGAGCTGTTTTTT; cdr3_aa: CSAWEAGELFF
j_call: TRBJ2-2; clone_size: NA; d_call: TRBD2; v_call: TRBV5-1; cdr3_nt: TGCGCCAGCAGCTTGAGAACTAGCGGTGACACCGGGGAGCTGTTTTTT; cdr3_aa: CASSLRTSGDTGELFF
j_call: TRBJ1-2; clone_size: NA; d_call: NA; v_call: TRBV6-5; cdr3_nt: TGTGCCAGCAGTTCACACGACAGCTATGGCTACACCTTC; cdr3_aa: CASSSHDSYGYTF
j_call: TRBJ2-7; clone_size: NA; d_call: TRBD2; v_call: TRBV28; cdr3_nt: TGTGCCAGCAGCTTGAGCGGGAGGGCCCTCCGCGAGCAGTACTTC; cdr3_aa: CASSLSGRALREQYF
j_call: TRBJ2-1; clone_size: NA; d_call: TRBD2; v_call: TRBV7-9; cdr3_nt: TGTGCCAGCAGCGAACAGACTAGCGAGCCTCCCTACAATGAGCAGTTCTTC; cdr3_aa: CASSEQTSEPPYNEQFF
j_call: TRBJ2-4; clone_size: NA; d_call: TRBD1; v_call: TRBV19; cdr3_nt: TGTGCCAGTACAACAGGGGTTAAGACCATTCAGTACTTC; cdr3_aa: CASTTGVKTIQYF
j_call: TRBJ2-7; clone_size: NA; d_call: NA; v_call: TRBV6-6; cdr3_nt: TGTGCCAGCAGTTACTCGATAGCGCAGGGCTACGAGCAGTACTTC; cdr3_aa: CASSYSIAQGYEQYF
j_call: TRBJ1-2; clone_size: once; d_call: TRBD1; v_call: TRBV7-2; cdr3_nt: TGTGCCAGCAGCCTATACTACAGGGGCGGCTACACCTTC; cdr3_aa: CASSLYYRGGYTF
j_call: TRBJ2-2; clone_size: many; d_call: NA; v_call: TRBV5-1; cdr3_nt: TGCGCCAGCAGAAAAAACCGGGACTCAACGAACACCGGGGAGCTGTTTTTT; cdr3_aa: CASRKNRDSTNTGELFF
j_call: TRBJ1-1; clone_size: NA; d_call: NA; v_call: TRBV30; cdr3_nt: TGTGCCTGGAGATTCGGGGGCGCGAACACTGAAGCTTTCTTT; cdr3_aa: CAWRFGGANTEAFF
j_call: TRBJ1-4; clone_size: NA; d_call: NA; v_call: TRBV28; cdr3_nt: TGTGCCAGCAGAAAAGTCTCCGCTTTGGAAAAACTGTTTTTT; cdr3_aa: CASRKVSALEKLFF
j_call: TRBJ1-5; clone_size: NA; d_call: TRBD1; v_call: TRBV6-6; cdr3_nt: TGTGCCAGCAGTCAGGGGGTACATCAGCCCCAGCATTTT; cdr3_aa: CASSQGVHQPQHF